The 16 T cell receptor beta chains presented below share a single source sample, sequenced in a study of cytomegalovirus exposure and HLA in healthy donors. Researchers ran the PCR with 60 Vbeta and 13 Jbeta primers. The table came from immunoSEQ multiplex PCR; TCRdb's copy has only in-frame clones and leaves some out. Of fewer than 45,000 clones in the sample, 90% were seen once. Specimen: PBMCs. The receptors shown here come from a woman aged 18-35 years in good health and CMV-seronegative.

This chain joins TRBV5-1 and TRBJ2-1; perhaps TRBD2 as D (5 bases). Trimming removed 3 bases from V and 2 bases from J, with 12 bases in between. In germline, CDR1 is SGHRS, CDR2 YFSETQ. CDR3 length: 15 residues. The CDR3 spells CASSSGISPYNEQFF. CDR3 in DNA: TGCGCCAGCAGCTCCGGGATTTCCCCCTACAATGAGCAGTTCTTC.

This chain links TRBV28 with TRBJ1-2, with no clear D. The CDR3 runs 12 residues. Germline V lookup: CDR1 MDHEN, CDR2 SYDVKM. Trimming cost V 2 bases and J 8 bases, with 9 bases left between them. CDR3: CASSLGSWGYTF. The CDR3 DNA is TGTGCCAGCAGTTTAGGCAGTTGGGGCTACACCTTC.

The chain carries TRBV27 and TRBJ2-1; weak D call: TRBD2 (6 bases). V lost 1 base, J lost 5 bases, and 12 bases lay in between. This CDR3 has 15 residues. Germline V lookup: CDR1 MNHEY, CDR2 SMNVEV (reference sequence). The CDR3 DNA reads TGTGCCAGCAGTTTATTTCTAGCGAGGGACAATGAGCAGTTCTTC. Residues: CASSLFLARDNEQFF.

The CDR3 spells CASSYSPRPPYYEQYF. The CDR3 DNA is TGTGCCAGCAGTTACTCCCCTAGACCCCCTTACTACGAGCAGTACTTC. The rearrangement joins TRBV6-5 to TRBJ2-7; D unresolved. The CDR3 loop spans 16 amino acids. Germline lookup yields CDR1 MNHEY and CDR2 SVGAGI. Trimming stripped 0 bases from V and 3 bases from J, with 15 bases between.

The chain uses TRBV10-3 and TRBJ1-1, with D possibly being TRBD1 (5 bases). Trimming took off 3 bases at V and 3 bases at J, with 14 bases between the two ends. The germline V gene has CDR1 ENHRY and CDR2 SYGVKD. This CDR3 comprises 15 residues. CDR3: CAISDNASRDTEAFF. CDR3 sequence (DNA): TGTGCCATCAGTGACAATGCTTCCAGGGACACTGAAGCTTTCTTT.

The chain uses TRBV6-6 and TRBJ1-1; D uncertain. Deletions cut 0 bases from V and 3 bases from J, with 5 bases between. Germline V lookup: CDR1 MNHNY, CDR2 SVGAGI (reference sequence). The CDR3 extends over 13 amino acids. The CDR3 DNA reads as TGTGCCAGCAGTTACTCGAGCGACACTGAAGCTTTCTTT. Its translation is CASSYSSDTEAFF.

The V call is TRBV28, the J call TRBJ1-5; 8 bases match TRBD1. Germline CDR1 reads MDHEN; CDR2 reads SYDVKM. The CDR3 consists of 15 residues. V lost 4 bases and J lost 7; bases outside the gene matches: 9. In DNA, the CDR3 is TGTGCCAGCAGTTCCCAGGGGGCCCTGTACCAGCCCCAGCATTTT. Residues: CASSSQGALYQPQHF.

The J gene is TRBJ1-1, the V gene TRBV7-2, with D perhaps TRBD1 (5 bases). V gave up 1 base and J gave up 4 bases, with 10 bases separating them. CDR1 SGHTA and CDR2 FQGNSA come from the germline V gene. This CDR3 is 14 amino acids long. CDR3 coding DNA: TGTGCCAGCAGCTTAGTCGACAGCCCCACTGAAGCTTTCTTT. Protein sequence: CASSLVDSPTEAFF.

This chain joins TRBV7-8 and TRBJ2-7; TRBD1 aligns across 10 bases. Germline V CDR1 and CDR2: SGHVS, FQNEAQ. V shed 5 bases, J shed 4 bases, and the junction held 8 bases outside the gene matches. The CDR3 spans 15 residues. The CDR3, as DNA: TGTGCCAGCAGCCTCCGGGACAGGGGTTGGTACGAGCAGTACTTC. It yields the protein CASSLRDRGWYEQYF.

V gene TRBV28 combines with J gene TRBJ2-4, with 11 positions matching TRBD1. The CDR3 consists of 19 residues. Germline assignment: CDR1 MDHEN and CDR2 SYDVKM. Trimming cost V 2 bases and J 3 bases; bases outside gene matches: 12. The CDR3 nucleotides are TGTGCCAGCAGTTTAACCGGGACAGGGGGTCTCCCCGGCAAAAACATTCAGTACTTC. This sequence encodes CASSLTGTGGLPGKNIQYF.

The V gene is TRBV7-9, the J gene TRBJ2-5; TRBD2 aligns across 11 bases. J gave up 2 bases and V 5 bases, and 7 bases lay outside the gene matches. The CDR3 contains 16 residues. Germline V CDR1 and CDR2: SEHNR, FQNEAQ (reference sequence). CDR3 region: CASSPTSGSEQETQYF. CDR3 nucleotides: TGTGCCAGCAGCCCCACTAGCGGGAGCGAGCAAGAGACCCAGTACTTC.

The chain has TRBV10-2 and TRBJ1-5; possibly TRBD1 for D (5 bases). Germline CDR1 WSHSY, CDR2 SAAADI. The CDR3 has 12 residues. The ends were cut back, 11 bases at V and 3 bases at J, with 11 bases in the middle. The CDR3 sequence: CAVGGINQPQHF. The CDR3 nucleotides read TGCGCCGTCGGGGGGATCAATCAGCCCCAGCATTTT.

Details on this clone: The sample contains more than one DNA sequence encoding this CDR3. The CDR3 DNA reads as TGTGCCAGCCGGAGCGGCATCTCTGGGGCCAACGTCCTGACTTTC. It yields the protein CASRSGISGANVLTF. The chain couples TRBV7-6 to TRBJ2-6, with D maybe TRBD2 (5 bases). Germline V lookup: CDR1 SGHVS, CDR2 FNYEAQ. V lost 8 bases and J lost 0, with 11 bases in between. CDR3 size: 15 residues.

J is TRBJ2-3 and V is TRBV5-4; TRBD2 matches 11 bases. J was trimmed by 6 bases and V by 2 bases; bases with no gene match: 8. Per the germline V gene, CDR1 is SGHNT and CDR2 is YYREEE (reference sequence). CDR3 length equals 16 residues. The CDR3 region is CASSLRLAGRGDTQYF. The CDR3 DNA follows: TGTGCCAGCAGCTTAAGACTAGCGGGACGGGGGGATACGCAGTATTTT.

The chain joins TRBV28 to TRBJ2-4, with 7 nucleotides matching TRBD1. The CDR3 is 15 amino acids. V was pared by 8 bases and J by 2 bases, with 9 bases of the junction left unmatched. Germline assignment: CDR1 MDHEN and CDR2 SYDVKM. The CDR3 region is CASWDPRGPKNIQYF. CDR3 sequence (DNA): TGTGCCAGCTGGGATCCAAGGGGGCCCAAAAACATTCAGTACTTC.

This clone was picked up one time. The chain couples TRBV28 to TRBJ2-1; 11 bases fit TRBD2. CDR3 length equals 15 residues. Germline V gene lookup returns CDR1 MDHEN and CDR2 SYDVKM. After removal of 4 bases from V and 4 bases from J, the junction contained 3 bases not matched to a gene. CDR3 sequence reads: CASSSTSGMYNEQFF. The CDR3 nucleotides read TGTGCCAGCAGTTCGACTAGCGGGATGTACAATGAGCAGTTCTTC.